The 26 T cell receptor beta chains given below trace back to one sample, sequenced in a study of shared clonotypes between healthy human individuals. The repertoire was sequenced with immunoSEQ multiplex PCR; TCRdb's copy has only in-frame clones and lacks some. The table includes some 2.1 million clones, 95% detected once. Material: naive CD4+ T cells sorted from blood. The subset: CD45RA+ positively selected. These receptors all come from a man aged 18 to 30 in good health.

Points on this clone: One base away lies a much larger clone, so this may be a sequencing read error. The identical CDR3 is also encoded by other nucleotide sequences in the sample. V usage is TRBV30 and J usage is TRBJ2-7; the D gene is possibly TRBD2 (5 bases). The germline gives CDR1 GTSNPN, CDR2 SVGIG (reference sequence). The ends were cut back, 3 bases at V and 2 bases at J, with 8 bases in the middle. The CDR3 has 12 amino acids. The CDR3 nucleotides are TGTGCCTGGAGCCGGGATACCTACGAGCAGTACTTC. This gives the protein CAWSRDTYEQYF. Drawing the rest from reference TRBV30 and TRBJ2-7, the complete variable domain is SQTIHQWPATLVQPVGSPLSLECTVEGTSNPNLYWYRQAAGRGLQLLFYSVGIGQISSEVPQNLSASRPQDRQFILSSKKLLLSDSGFYLCAWSRDTYEQYFGPGTRLTVT.

With regard to this clone: This sample also contains other DNA sequences that code for the same CDR3. This chain joins TRBV6-6 and TRBJ2-1; 12 bases match TRBD2. This CDR3 spans 14 amino acids. The trim removed 5 bases at V and 6 bases at J, leaving 2 bases unmatched. Germline CDR1 MNHNY, CDR2 SVGAGI (reference sequence). CDR3 nucleotide sequence: TGTGCCAGCAGTCGACTAGCGGGAGTCAATGAGCAGTTCTTC. This codes for CASSRLAGVNEQFF.

This clone was found once. The sample contains more than one DNA sequence encoding this CDR3. The chain uses TRBV4-1 and TRBJ2-6; no clear D gene. The CDR3 is 14 residues long. Trimming removed 0 bases at V and 0 bases at J, with 0 bases between. The germline gives CDR1 MGHRA, CDR2 YSYEKL. CDR3 coding DNA: TGCGCCAGCAGCCAAGACTCTGGGGCCAACGTCCTGACTTTC. The encoded protein is CASSQDSGANVLTF.

The gene calls are TRBV7-6 and TRBJ2-1; D unclear. V was cut by 5 bases and J by 6 bases, with 14 bases left in between. The CDR3 has 14 amino acids. Per germline, CDR1 SGHVS and CDR2 FNYEAQ. For the CDR3, the DNA is TGTGCCAGCAGCATCCACCCGACCGGCAATGAGCAGTTCTTC. It codes for CASSIHPTGNEQFF.

The chain has TRBV29-1 and TRBJ1-4, with 8 positions matching TRBD1. The CDR3 sequence is 13 residues long. Trimming cost V 6 bases and J 7 bases; bases outside gene matches: 7. Germline V gene data show CDR1 as SQVTM and CDR2 as ANQGSEA. CDR3 amino acids: CSVNRGGSEKLFF. As DNA, the CDR3 is TGCAGCGTCAACAGGGGGGGGAGTGAAAAACTGTTTTTT.

The chain is built from TRBV5-4 and TRBJ2-5, with 9 bases that match TRBD1. The CDR3 consists of 14 residues. Germline V lookup: CDR1 SGHNT, CDR2 YYREEE (reference sequence). V dropped 4 bases and J dropped 3; count of bases not matched to a gene: 4. DNA for the CDR3: TGTGCCAGCAGCCTGGACAGGGGTAAAGAGACCCAGTACTTC. Its protein product is CASSLDRGKETQYF.

This clone is a singleton in its sample. J is TRBJ2-1 and V is TRBV9; D gene ambiguous. The CDR3 runs to 15 residues. Germline loops: CDR1 SGDLS, CDR2 YYNGEE. V dropped 4 bases and J dropped 3 bases, with 14 bases sitting between them. The CDR3 reads CASSTSGLNYNEQFF. CDR3 coding DNA: TGTGCCAGCAGCACCTCGGGCCTCAACTACAATGAGCAGTTCTTC.

The sample holds one count of this clone. The V gene is TRBV7-9, the J gene TRBJ2-1; 7 nucleotides align to TRBD2. Trimming at V came to 5 bases and at J to 6 bases, leaving 4 bases not matched to a gene. The germline V gene encodes CDR1 SEHNR and CDR2 FQNEAQ (reference sequence). CDR3 length: 13 amino acids. CDR3 region: CASSVSGANEQFF. CDR3 sequence (DNA): TGTGCCAGCAGCGTGAGCGGGGCCAATGAGCAGTTCTTC.

This clone was seen only once. V usage is TRBV7-9 and J usage is TRBJ2-5, with D possibly TRBD1 on 6 matching bases. From germline, CDR1 is SEHNR and CDR2 FQNEAQ (reference sequence). The V gene lost 7 bases and the J gene lost 1 base, with 16 bases spanning the gap. CDR3 length equals 15 residues. The CDR3 region is CASNQAGTLQETQYF. In nucleotides, the CDR3 is TGTGCCAGCAACCAAGCCGGGACACTCCAAGAGACCCAGTACTTC.

The chain has TRBV14 and TRBJ2-3; the D call may be TRBD1 or TRBD2 (5 bases each). Between the trimmed V and J ends, which lost 5 bases and 10 bases, there was a span of 22 bases. Germline V lookup: CDR1 SGHDN, CDR2 FVKESK. The CDR3 has 15 amino acids. CDR3 bases: TGTGCCAGCAGCTCCCAGCCTGGGACCACGGTTCCGCAGTATTTT. As protein: CASSSQPGTTVPQYF.

The V and J genes are TRBV7-9 and TRBJ2-7; 9 positions agree with TRBD1. J lost 3 bases, V lost 5 bases, and 11 bases had no gene match. Germline V lookup: CDR1 SEHNR, CDR2 FQNEAQ (reference sequence). The CDR3 has 16 residues. Here the CDR3 reads CASSKSQGARGYEQYF. The CDR3 DNA sequence: TGTGCCAGCAGCAAATCACAGGGGGCGAGGGGCTACGAGCAGTACTTC.

CDR3 nucleotide sequence: TGCGCCAGCAGCTTGGACCCCGAAACAGATACGCAGTATTTT. This gives the protein CASSLDPETDTQYF. The genes are TRBV5-1 and TRBJ2-3; no clear D gene. V was pared by 0 bases and J by 3 bases, with 8 bases between. Germline CDR1 SGHRS, CDR2 YFSETQ. The CDR3 contains 14 residues.

The V call is TRBV29-1, the J call TRBJ1-2; no definite D call. This CDR3 is 14 amino acids long. Deletions cut 2 bases from V and 0 bases from J, with 10 bases between. From germline, CDR1 is SQVTM and CDR2 ANQGSEA. CDR3 DNA: TGCAGCGTTGAATCTTTATCAGCTAACTATGGCTACACCTTC. Residues: CSVESLSANYGYTF.

The gene calls are TRBV6-1 and TRBJ2-1, with D tentatively TRBD1 (6 bases). The CDR3 length is 15 residues. Germline loops: CDR1 MNHNS, CDR2 SASEGT. Between the trimmed V and J ends, which lost 3 bases and 8 bases, there was a span of 17 bases. The CDR3 DNA is TGTGCCAGCAGTGAGCACGGGCACAGGGTCGATGAGCAGTTCTTC. This encodes CASSEHGHRVDEQFF.

This clone has only one observation. The chain uses TRBV10-2 and TRBJ2-7; TRBD2 agrees at 10 bases. V shed 3 bases and J 7 bases; nucleotides not matched to a gene: 6. CDR1 and CDR2 (germline): WSHSY, SAAADI. This CDR3 comprises 14 residues. The CDR3 DNA reads TGCGCCAGCAGTGATCTAGCGGGAGTAGGTGAGCAGTACTTC. Translation: CASSDLAGVGEQYF.

The V and J genes are TRBV5-4 and TRBJ1-1, with D possibly matching TRBD1 (5 bases). The CDR3 totals 15 residues. V was clipped by 5 bases and J by 4 bases, with 18 bases between them. Germline loops: CDR1 SGHNT, CDR2 YYREEE (reference sequence). The CDR3 sequence: CASSGDAYRITEAFF. The CDR3 nucleotides read TGTGCCAGCAGTGGGGACGCTTACCGGATCACTGAAGCTTTCTTT.

The chain couples TRBV2 to TRBJ2-3, with D tentatively TRBD2 (6 bases). V lost 7 bases and J 1 base, leaving 12 bases between the germline ends. This CDR3 has 14 residues. Germline V lookup: CDR1 SNHLY, CDR2 FYNNEI. CDR3 loop: CASNAGQRTDTQYF. DNA of the CDR3: TGTGCCAGCAACGCGGGGCAGCGCACAGATACGCAGTATTTT. The whole variable domain, filled in from reference TRBV2 and TRBJ2-3, reads EPEVTQTPSHQVTQMGQEVILRCVPISNHLYFYWYRQILGQKVEFLVSFYNNEISEKSEIFDDQFSVERPDGSNFTLKIRSTKLEDSAMYFCASNAGQRTDTQYFGPGTRLTVL.

Concerning this clone itself: Other DNA sequences in this sample translate to the same CDR3. The rearrangement joins TRBV6-1 to TRBJ2-6; D unclear. The CDR3 is 15 residues long. Germline lookup yields CDR1 MNHNS and CDR2 SASEGT. The V end lost 3 bases, the J end lost 2 bases, and 8 bases lay between the germline ends. CDR3 amino acids: CASSEVGAGANVLTF. CDR3 nucleotides: TGTGCCAGCAGTGAGGTAGGCGCTGGGGCCAACGTCCTGACTTTC.

The V gene is TRBV7-2, the J gene TRBJ2-2; the match to TRBD1 covers 11 bases. After removal of 3 bases from V and 7 bases from J, the junction contained 7 bases not matched to a gene. The V gene's germline CDR1 is SGHTA and CDR2 FQGNSA. The CDR3 runs to 16 residues. The CDR3, as DNA: TGTGCCAGCAGCTTTGGTGGGACAGGGGGTGGCGGGGAGCTGTTTTTT. This sequence encodes CASSFGGTGGGGELFF.

V and J are TRBV9 and TRBJ1-1, with 8 bases aligning to TRBD1. CDR1 and CDR2 from the germline V gene are SGDLS and YYNGEE. V lost 3 bases, J lost 1 base, and 5 bases stayed unmatched. This CDR3 has 15 residues. The CDR3 region is CASSGGQGWNTEAFF. Here the CDR3 DNA reads TGTGCCAGCAGCGGTGGACAGGGTTGGAACACTGAAGCTTTCTTT.

This rearrangement joins TRBV9 to TRBJ2-2; D is possibly TRBD1 (5 bases). Between the trimmed V and J ends, which lost 1 base and 3 bases, there was a span of 13 bases. CDR3 length equals 16 residues. Germline assignment: CDR1 SGDLS and CDR2 YYNGEE. This CDR3 reads CASSVSQETDTGELFF. In DNA, the CDR3 is TGTGCCAGCAGCGTAAGCCAGGAGACAGACACCGGGGAGCTGTTTTTT.

This chain uses TRBV28 with TRBJ1-3; 8 bases are a match to TRBD1. The trim removed 4 bases at V and 4 bases at J, leaving 18 bases unmatched. Germline-derived CDR1 and CDR2 are MDHEN and SYDVKM. The CDR3 consists of 19 residues. Here the CDR3 DNA reads TGTGCCAGCAGTTATAAAACCGACCAGACGACAGGGGAAGGAAACACCATATATTTT. As protein: CASSYKTDQTTGEGNTIYF.

This rearrangement joins TRBV6-6 to TRBJ2-5, with D perhaps matching TRBD1 (6 bases). The germline V gene encodes CDR1 MNHNY and CDR2 SVGAGI (reference sequence). V lost 4 bases to trimming and J lost 1 base, with 10 bases between them. This CDR3 is 14 amino acids long. For the CDR3, the DNA is TGTGCCAGCAGTTCGGACAGCCTCCAAGAGACCCAGTACTTC. It is translated as CASSSDSLQETQYF.

The CDR3 region has the DNA TGTGCCAGCAGCTCCGCTATGGGGACGGCGGGCAATCAGCCCCAGCATTTT. The encoded protein is CASSSAMGTAGNQPQHF. The chain is built from TRBV16 and TRBJ1-5; TRBD1 might be the D (5 bases). CDR3 size: 17 residues. The V and J ends lost 5 bases and 2 bases respectively, with 19 bases between them. Germline V gene sequence: CDR1 KGHSY, CDR2 FQNENV.

The chain is built from TRBV6-5 and TRBJ1-4; the D gene is possibly TRBD1 (5 bases). Germline CDR1 is MNHEY and CDR2 is SVGAGI. The CDR3 is made up of 14 amino acids. V lost 6 bases and J 5 bases, leaving 13 bases between the germline ends. The CDR3 reads CASREGRSNEKLFF. The CDR3 DNA is TGTGCCAGCAGGGAGGGACGGAGCAATGAAAAACTGTTTTTT.

About this clone: A much larger clone sits a single nucleotide away, making a read error possible. The same CDR3 can be traced to other DNA sequences in this sample. This rearrangement joins TRBV30 to TRBJ2-2; tentatively, D is TRBD1 (6 bases). There are 15 residues in the CDR3. Per the germline V gene, CDR1 is GTSNPN and CDR2 is SVGIG (reference sequence). V dropped 2 bases and J dropped 1 base, with 11 bases sitting between them. In nucleotides, the CDR3 is TGTGCCTGGAGTCTTAGCAGGGGGAACACCGGGGAGCTGTTTTTT. Its translation: CAWSLSRGNTGELFF. The full variable domain, in which reference TRBV30 and TRBJ2-2 provide the parts outside the CDR3, is SQTIHQWPATLVQPVGSPLSLECTVEGTSNPNLYWYRQAAGRGLQLLFYSVGIGQISSEVPQNLSASRPQDRQFILSSKKLLLSDSGFYLCAWSLSRGNTGELFFGEGSRLTVL.